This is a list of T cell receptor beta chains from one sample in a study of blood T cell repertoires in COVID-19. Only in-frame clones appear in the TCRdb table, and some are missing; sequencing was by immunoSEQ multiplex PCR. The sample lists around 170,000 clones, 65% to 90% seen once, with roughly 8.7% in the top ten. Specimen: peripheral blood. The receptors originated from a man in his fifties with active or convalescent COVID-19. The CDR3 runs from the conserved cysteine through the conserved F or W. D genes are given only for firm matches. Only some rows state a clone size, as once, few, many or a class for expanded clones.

CDR3aa: CSALDRLGGYEQYF; CDR3nt: TGCAGCGCTCTAGACAGGCTCGGAGGATACGAGCAGTACTTC; j_gene: TRBJ2-7; d_gene: .; v_gene: TRBV29-1; abundance: .
CDR3aa: CASSQGLAGASYNEQFF; CDR3nt: TGCGCCAGCAGCCAAGGACTAGCGGGAGCGTCCTACAATGAGCAGTTCTTC; j_gene: TRBJ2-1; d_gene: TRBD2; v_gene: TRBV5-1; abundance: .
CDR3aa: CATSDYYEQYF; CDR3nt: TGTGCCACCAGTGACTACTACGAGCAGTACTTC; j_gene: TRBJ2-7; d_gene: .; v_gene: TRBV24-1; abundance: .
CDR3aa: CASSPHLLAKSGGEQFF; CDR3nt: TGTGCCAGCAGCCCCCACTTACTAGCAAAGTCTGGCGGTGAGCAGTTCTTC; j_gene: TRBJ2-1; d_gene: .; v_gene: TRBV9; abundance: few
CDR3aa: CASRPGGQGTDTQYF; CDR3nt: TGTGCCAGCAGACCCGGTGGACAGGGCACAGATACGCAGTATTTT; j_gene: TRBJ2-3; d_gene: TRBD1; v_gene: TRBV6-5; abundance: .
CDR3aa: CASSQAELAGGPYNEQFF; CDR3nt: TGCGCCAGCAGCCAAGCGGAATTAGCGGGGGGGCCCTACAATGAGCAGTTCTTC; j_gene: TRBJ2-1; d_gene: TRBD2; v_gene: TRBV4-3; abundance: .
CDR3aa: CASSPMDSGGTDTQYF; CDR3nt: TGTGCCAGCAGCCCAATGGACAGCGGGGGCACAGATACGCAGTATTTT; j_gene: TRBJ2-3; d_gene: .; v_gene: TRBV3-1/TRBV3-2; abundance: few
CDR3aa: CASRSGTWGINEQFF; CDR3nt: TGTGCCAGCAGATCCGGGACTTGGGGGATCAATGAGCAGTTCTTC; j_gene: TRBJ2-1; d_gene: .; v_gene: TRBV28; abundance: .
CDR3aa: CASSLEDRGSQPQHF; CDR3nt: TGTGCCAGCAGCTTAGAGGACAGGGGAAGTCAGCCCCAGCATTTT; j_gene: TRBJ1-5; d_gene: TRBD1; v_gene: TRBV7-2; abundance: few
CDR3aa: CASSSSGWNEQYF; CDR3nt: TGTGCCAGCAGTTCTTCAGGTTGGAACGAGCAGTACTTC; j_gene: TRBJ2-7; d_gene: .; v_gene: TRBV28; abundance: few
CDR3aa: CASNSWAADNEQFF; CDR3nt: TGTGCCAGTAATTCATGGGCAGCAGACAATGAGCAGTTCTTC; j_gene: TRBJ2-1; d_gene: .; v_gene: TRBV19; abundance: .
CDR3aa: CASSPSGTGGGYTF; CDR3nt: TGTGCCAGCAGTCCATCCGGGACAGGGGGAGGCTACACCTTC; j_gene: TRBJ1-2; d_gene: TRBD1; v_gene: TRBV6-4; abundance: .
CDR3aa: CASSHRELNTEAFF; CDR3nt: TGTGCCAGTAGTCACCGGGAATTGAACACTGAAGCTTTCTTT; j_gene: TRBJ1-1; d_gene: .; v_gene: TRBV19; abundance: .
CDR3aa: CATSTGTGTETQYF; CDR3nt: TGTGCCACCAGCACCGGGACAGGGACAGAGACCCAGTACTTC; j_gene: TRBJ2-5; d_gene: TRBD1; v_gene: TRBV15; abundance: .
CDR3aa: CASSLGGADQPQHF; CDR3nt: TGCGCCAGCAGCTTGGGAGGAGCGGATCAGCCCCAGCATTTT; j_gene: TRBJ1-5; d_gene: .; v_gene: TRBV5-1; abundance: few
CDR3aa: CASRSLAGGQETQYF; CDR3nt: TGTGCCAGCAGGTCACTAGCGGGGGGCCAAGAGACCCAGTACTTC; j_gene: TRBJ2-5; d_gene: TRBD2; v_gene: TRBV2; abundance: .
CDR3aa: CASGRGQTLEYHYGYTF; CDR3nt: TGCGCCAGCGGCCGGGGACAAACGCTCGAGTACCACTATGGCTACACCTTC; j_gene: TRBJ1-2; d_gene: .; v_gene: TRBV4-1; abundance: .
CDR3aa: CASSLEGTGNSPLHF; CDR3nt: TGTGCCAGCAGCTTAGAAGGGACAGGGAATTCACCCCTCCACTTT; j_gene: TRBJ1-6; d_gene: TRBD1; v_gene: TRBV7-2; abundance: .
CDR3aa: CASSSHREQGLEGYF; CDR3nt: TGCGCCAGCAGCTCTCACCGGGAACAGGGGCTGGAGGGGTACTTC; j_gene: TRBJ2-5; d_gene: .; v_gene: TRBV5-1; abundance: .
CDR3aa: CASSQDGRANYGYTF; CDR3nt: TGCGCCAGCAGCCAAGACGGCAGGGCTAACTATGGCTACACCTTC; j_gene: TRBJ1-2; d_gene: .; v_gene: TRBV4-3; abundance: .
CDR3aa: CATLSKTGGYSPLHF; CDR3nt: TGTGCCACCCTTTCGAAGACAGGGGGGTATTCACCCCTCCACTTT; j_gene: TRBJ1-6; d_gene: TRBD1; v_gene: TRBV6-5; abundance: .
CDR3aa: CASNKGEGSNYGYTF; CDR3nt: TGTGCCAGCAACAAGGGGGAGGGATCCAACTATGGCTACACCTTC; j_gene: TRBJ1-2; d_gene: .; v_gene: TRBV9; abundance: .
CDR3aa: CAWLPRANTEAFF; CDR3nt: TGTGCCTGGCTTCCCAGGGCGAACACTGAAGCTTTCTTT; j_gene: TRBJ1-1; d_gene: .; v_gene: TRBV30; abundance: once
CDR3aa: CASSSPAEYQETQYF; CDR3nt: TGCGCCAGCAGCTCCCCCGCTGAGTACCAAGAGACCCAGTACTTC; j_gene: TRBJ2-5; d_gene: .; v_gene: TRBV5-1; abundance: .
CDR3aa: CASSLGTGGVEQYF; CDR3nt: TGTGCCAGCAGCCTTGGGACAGGGGGCGTCGAGCAGTACTTC; j_gene: TRBJ2-7; d_gene: TRBD1; v_gene: TRBV3-1/TRBV3-2; abundance: .
CDR3aa: CASSWTGTGDKSGELFF; CDR3nt: TGTGCCAGCAGCTGGACCGGGACAGGGGACAAGTCCGGGGAGCTGTTTTTT; j_gene: TRBJ2-2; d_gene: TRBD1; v_gene: TRBV5-4; abundance: .
CDR3aa: CASSQGGGGEQYF; CDR3nt: TGTGCCAGCAGCCAAGGAGGGGGAGGGGAGCAGTACTTC; j_gene: TRBJ2-7; d_gene: .; v_gene: TRBV3-1/TRBV3-2; abundance: .
CDR3aa: CASSIGARTGRHEQYF; CDR3nt: TGTGCCAGTAGTATCGGGGCGCGGACAGGGAGGCACGAGCAGTACTTC; j_gene: TRBJ2-7; d_gene: TRBD1; v_gene: TRBV19; abundance: .
CDR3aa: CATSDHGTSGTDTQYF; CDR3nt: TGTGCCACCAGTGATCACGGGACTAGCGGAACAGATACGCAGTATTTT; j_gene: TRBJ2-3; d_gene: TRBD2; v_gene: TRBV24-1; abundance: .
CDR3aa: CASSLEASPRAFF; CDR3nt: TGTGCCAGCAGCTTAGAGGCCTCTCCTAGAGCTTTCTTT; j_gene: TRBJ1-1; d_gene: .; v_gene: TRBV7-2; abundance: .
CDR3aa: CASSGWQVNEKLFF; CDR3nt: TGTGCCAGCAGTGGTTGGCAAGTCAATGAAAAACTGTTTTTT; j_gene: TRBJ1-4; d_gene: .; v_gene: TRBV2; abundance: .
CDR3aa: CASSLALTSDEQYF; CDR3nt: TGCGCCAGCAGCTTGGCGTTGACTTCGGACGAGCAGTACTTC; j_gene: TRBJ2-7; d_gene: .; v_gene: TRBV5-1; abundance: .
CDR3aa: CASSLVGAGSDYGYTF; CDR3nt: TGTGCCAGCAGCTTAGTGGGCGCAGGGTCGGACTATGGCTACACCTTC; j_gene: TRBJ1-2; d_gene: .; v_gene: TRBV7-2; abundance: .
CDR3aa: CASSHGDRGQLNEQFF; CDR3nt: TGTGCCAGCAGCCATGGGGACAGGGGGCAGTTGAATGAGCAGTTCTTC; j_gene: TRBJ2-1; d_gene: TRBD1; v_gene: TRBV7-6; abundance: .
CDR3aa: CASTDRGHSNEQFF; CDR3nt: TGTGCCAGCACAGACAGGGGGCATAGCAATGAGCAGTTCTTC; j_gene: TRBJ2-1; d_gene: TRBD1; v_gene: TRBV3-1/TRBV3-2; abundance: once
CDR3aa: CASKSTGGAYNSPLHF; CDR3nt: TGTGCCAGCAAATCGACAGGGGGCGCTTATAATTCACCCCTCCACTTT; j_gene: TRBJ1-6; d_gene: TRBD1; v_gene: TRBV2; abundance: few
CDR3aa: CASSERTGNYGYTF; CDR3nt: TGTGCCAGCAGTGAGCGGACAGGGAACTATGGCTACACCTTC; j_gene: TRBJ1-2; d_gene: TRBD1; v_gene: TRBV2; abundance: .
CDR3aa: CASSSTGATEYEQYF; CDR3nt: TGTGCCAGCAGTTCTACAGGGGCGACGGAATACGAGCAGTACTTC; j_gene: TRBJ2-7; d_gene: TRBD1; v_gene: TRBV6-5; abundance: .
CDR3aa: CASSAQGITEAFF; CDR3nt: TGTGCCAGCAGCGCACAGGGGATCACTGAAGCTTTCTTT; j_gene: TRBJ1-1; d_gene: TRBD1; v_gene: TRBV3-1/TRBV3-2; abundance: .
CDR3aa: CASSRQGLSDTQYF; CDR3nt: TGTGCCAGCTCCCGACAGGGCTTATCAGATACGCAGTATTTT; j_gene: TRBJ2-3; d_gene: TRBD1; v_gene: TRBV18; abundance: once
CDR3aa: CASSSIQGKGYEQYF; CDR3nt: TGTGCCAGCAGTTCGATACAGGGGAAGGGCTACGAGCAGTACTTC; j_gene: TRBJ2-7; d_gene: TRBD1; v_gene: TRBV27; abundance: .
CDR3aa: CASSPRQGANEQFF; CDR3nt: TGTGCCAGCTCACCTAGGCAGGGGGCGAATGAGCAGTTCTTC; j_gene: TRBJ2-1; d_gene: TRBD1; v_gene: TRBV18; abundance: .
CDR3aa: CASSFVANYNEQFF; CDR3nt: TGTGCCAGCAGCTTCGTAGCGAACTACAATGAGCAGTTCTTC; j_gene: TRBJ2-1; d_gene: .; v_gene: TRBV11-1; abundance: .
CDR3aa: CASSRQGGPDTGELFF; CDR3nt: TGTGCCAGCTCTCGCCAGGGTGGGCCGGACACCGGGGAGCTGTTTTTT; j_gene: TRBJ2-2; d_gene: .; v_gene: TRBV18; abundance: .
CDR3aa: CAGKGLTNTEAFF; CDR3nt: TGTGCCGGAAAAGGACTTACGAACACTGAAGCTTTCTTT; j_gene: TRBJ1-1; d_gene: .; v_gene: TRBV6-5; abundance: .
CDR3aa: CASSQLTGDSPLHF; CDR3nt: TGCGCCAGCAGCCAACTAACAGGGGACTCACCCCTCCACTTT; j_gene: TRBJ1-6; d_gene: TRBD1; v_gene: TRBV4-1; abundance: .
CDR3aa: CASSLRSGQGLNEKLFF; CDR3nt: TGCGCCAGCAGCCTCCGATCTGGACAGGGACTTAATGAAAAACTGTTTTTT; j_gene: TRBJ1-4; d_gene: TRBD1; v_gene: TRBV5-1; abundance: .